These T cell receptor beta chains were read from a single sample in a study of cytomegalovirus exposure and HLA in healthy donors. Method: immunoSEQ multiplex PCR; TCRdb's copy keeps in-frame clones and lacks some. The sample has 90,000 to 150,000 clones; 63% are singletons. The sample taken for sequencing was PBMCs. The receptors shown here come from a man aged 40-49 years in good health and CMV-seropositive. Both conserved end residues are part of each CDR3.

J: TRBJ2-2
V: TRBV7-9
CDR3: CASSSLRTGVAGELFF

J: TRBJ2-3
V: TRBV4-2
CDR3: CASSQDPTGSADTQYF

J: TRBJ1-2
V: TRBV11-2
CDR3: CASSRQVQYGYTF

J: TRBJ2-1
V: TRBV6-5
CDR3: CASSYAEGPYNEQFF

J: TRBJ2-1
V: TRBV7-9
CDR3: CASSFGQGAINEQFF

J: NA
V: TRBV5-1
CDR3: CASSDGRGYEQYF

J: TRBJ2-1
V: TRBV18
CDR3: CASSQSGTSGSHRVEQFF

J: TRBJ1-1
V: TRBV5-5
CDR3: CASSGQGAEAFF

J: TRBJ2-7
V: TRBV19
CDR3: CASSARDRGYEQYF

J: TRBJ2-3
V: TRBV27
CDR3: CASSPPWGTSAHVDTQYF

J: TRBJ2-2
V: TRBV5-4
CDR3: CASSLRNSDTGELFF

J: TRBJ1-5
V: TRBV19
CDR3: CASSVRQGVSNQPQHF

J: TRBJ2-7
V: TRBV15
CDR3: CATSSGTGYYEQYF

J: TRBJ2-7
V: TRBV21-1
CDR3: CASSKNSQGFKVRYEQYF

J: TRBJ2-1
V: TRBV9
CDR3: CASSIWTGTREQFF

J: TRBJ2-6
V: TRBV4-3
CDR3: CASSPETGTVFSGANVLTF

J: TRBJ1-3
V: TRBV7-6
CDR3: CASSLTGVGNTIYF

J: TRBJ1-6
V: TRBV7-3
CDR3: CASSLIGGWDSPLHF

J: TRBJ2-3
V: TRBV9
CDR3: CASSPPQGGRIQYF

J: TRBJ1-2
V: TRBV5-1
CDR3: CASSLGEGQYGYTF